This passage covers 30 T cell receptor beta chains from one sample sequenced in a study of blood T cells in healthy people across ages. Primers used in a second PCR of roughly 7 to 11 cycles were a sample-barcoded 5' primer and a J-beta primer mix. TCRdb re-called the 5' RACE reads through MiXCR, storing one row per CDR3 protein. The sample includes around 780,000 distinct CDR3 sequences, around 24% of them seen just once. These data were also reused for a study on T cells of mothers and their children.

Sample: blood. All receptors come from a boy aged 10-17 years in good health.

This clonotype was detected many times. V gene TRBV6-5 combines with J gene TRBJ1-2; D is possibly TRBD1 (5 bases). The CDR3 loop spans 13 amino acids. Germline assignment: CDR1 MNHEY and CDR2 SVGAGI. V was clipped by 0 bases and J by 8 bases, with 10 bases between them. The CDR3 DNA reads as TGTGCCAGCAGTTACTCATGGGGCAAAGGCTACACCTTC. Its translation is CASSYSWGKGYTF.

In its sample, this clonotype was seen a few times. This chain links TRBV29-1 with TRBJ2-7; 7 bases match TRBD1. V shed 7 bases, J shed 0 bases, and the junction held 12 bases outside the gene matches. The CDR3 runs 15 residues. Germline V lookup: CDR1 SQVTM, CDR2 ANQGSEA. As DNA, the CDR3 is TGCAGCGCAAGAACAGGGGCCGCAAGCTCCTACGAGCAGTACTTC. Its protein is CSARTGAASSYEQYF.

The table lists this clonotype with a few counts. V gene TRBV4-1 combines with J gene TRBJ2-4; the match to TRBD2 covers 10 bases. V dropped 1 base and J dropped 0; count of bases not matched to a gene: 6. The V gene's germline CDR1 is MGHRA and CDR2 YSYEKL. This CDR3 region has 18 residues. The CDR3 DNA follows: TGCGCCAGCAGCCAAGTCCTAGCGGGGGATCTAGCCAAAAACATTCAGTACTTC. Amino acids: CASSQVLAGDLAKNIQYF.

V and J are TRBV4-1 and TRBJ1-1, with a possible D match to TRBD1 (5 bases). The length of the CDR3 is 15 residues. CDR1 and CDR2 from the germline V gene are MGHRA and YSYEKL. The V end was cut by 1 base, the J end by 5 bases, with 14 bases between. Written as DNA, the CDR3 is TGCGCCAGCAGCCAAGTTACAGGTAAACCAACTGAAGCTTTCTTT. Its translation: CASSQVTGKPTEAFF.

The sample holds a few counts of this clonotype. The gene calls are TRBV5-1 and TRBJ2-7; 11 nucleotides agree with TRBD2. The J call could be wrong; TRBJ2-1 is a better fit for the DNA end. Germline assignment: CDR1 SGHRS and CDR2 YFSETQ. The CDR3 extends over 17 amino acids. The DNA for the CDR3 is TGCGCCAGCAGGGCACTAGCGGGGGTCCCGTTGCACAATGAGCAGTTCTTC. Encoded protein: CASRALAGVPLHNEQFF.

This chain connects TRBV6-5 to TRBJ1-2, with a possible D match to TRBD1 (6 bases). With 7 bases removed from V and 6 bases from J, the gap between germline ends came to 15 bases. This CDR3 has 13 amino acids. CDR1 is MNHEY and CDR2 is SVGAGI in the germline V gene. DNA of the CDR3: TGTGCCAGCACCAATGGACACAGGGATGGCTACACCTTC. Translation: CASTNGHRDGYTF.

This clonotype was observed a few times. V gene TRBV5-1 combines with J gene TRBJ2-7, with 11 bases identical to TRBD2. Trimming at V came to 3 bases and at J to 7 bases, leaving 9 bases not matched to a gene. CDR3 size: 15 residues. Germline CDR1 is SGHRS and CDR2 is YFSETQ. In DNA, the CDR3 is TGCGCCAGCAGCTCGGGACTAGCGGCCCTCTTGGAGCAGTACTTC. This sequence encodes CASSSGLAALLEQYF.

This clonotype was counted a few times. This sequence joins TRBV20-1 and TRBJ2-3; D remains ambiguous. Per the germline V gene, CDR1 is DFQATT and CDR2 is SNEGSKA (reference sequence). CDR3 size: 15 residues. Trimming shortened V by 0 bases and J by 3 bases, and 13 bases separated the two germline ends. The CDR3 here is CSARDERVGTDTQYF. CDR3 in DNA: TGCAGTGCTAGAGATGAAAGGGTAGGGACAGATACGCAGTATTTT.

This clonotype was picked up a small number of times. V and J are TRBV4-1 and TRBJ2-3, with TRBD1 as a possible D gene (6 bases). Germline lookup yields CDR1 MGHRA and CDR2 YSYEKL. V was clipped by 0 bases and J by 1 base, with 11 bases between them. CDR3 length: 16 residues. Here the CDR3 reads CASSQDGKGGTDTQYF. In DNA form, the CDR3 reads TGCGCCAGCAGCCAAGATGGGAAGGGGGGCACAGATACGCAGTATTTT.

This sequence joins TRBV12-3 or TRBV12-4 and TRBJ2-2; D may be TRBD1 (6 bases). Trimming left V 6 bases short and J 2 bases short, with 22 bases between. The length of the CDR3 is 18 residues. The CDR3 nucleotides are TGTGCCAGCAGCAAAAAAATACTAGGGACACGTAACACCGGGGAGCTGTTTTTT. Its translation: CASSKKILGTRNTGELFF.

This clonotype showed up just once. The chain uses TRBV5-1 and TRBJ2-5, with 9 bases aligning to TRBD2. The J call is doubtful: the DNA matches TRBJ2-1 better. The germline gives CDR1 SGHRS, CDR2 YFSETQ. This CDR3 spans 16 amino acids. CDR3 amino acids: CASSPSWVAGDNEQFF. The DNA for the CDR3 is TGCGCCAGCAGCCCCTCCTGGGTAGCGGGAGACAATGAGCAGTTCTTC.

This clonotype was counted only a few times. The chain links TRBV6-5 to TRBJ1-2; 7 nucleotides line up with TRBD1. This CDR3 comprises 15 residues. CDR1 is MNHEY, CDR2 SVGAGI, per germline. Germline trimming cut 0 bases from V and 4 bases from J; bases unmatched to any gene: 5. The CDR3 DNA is TGTGCCAGCAGTTACTCGAGGGACAGCGGCTATGGCTACACCTTC. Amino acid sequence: CASSYSRDSGYGYTF.

CDR3 region: CASSQDTGKNIQYF. The DNA for the CDR3 is TGTGCCAGCAGCCAGGACACTGGCAAAAACATTCAGTACTTC. V and J are TRBV3-1 and TRBJ2-4, with a tentative D call TRBD1 (5 bases). Germline V gene data show CDR1 as LGHDT and CDR2 as YNNKEL (reference sequence). V was cut by 3 bases and J by 3 bases, with 9 bases left in between. The CDR3 has 14 amino acids. Drawing the rest from reference TRBV3-1 and TRBJ2-4, the complete variable domain is DTAVSQTPKYLVTQMGNDKSIKCEQNLGHDTMYWYKQDSKKFLKIMFSYNNKELIINETVPNRFSPKSPDKAHLNLHINSLELGDSAVYFCASSQDTGKNIQYFGAGTRLSVL.

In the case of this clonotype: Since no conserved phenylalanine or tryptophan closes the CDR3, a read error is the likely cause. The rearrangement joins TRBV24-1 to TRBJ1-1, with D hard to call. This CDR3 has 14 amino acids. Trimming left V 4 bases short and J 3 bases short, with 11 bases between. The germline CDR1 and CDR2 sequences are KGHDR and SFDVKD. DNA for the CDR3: TGTGCCACCAGTGAAGCAGTTGATGACACTGAAGCTTTCATT. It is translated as CATSEAVDDTEAFI.

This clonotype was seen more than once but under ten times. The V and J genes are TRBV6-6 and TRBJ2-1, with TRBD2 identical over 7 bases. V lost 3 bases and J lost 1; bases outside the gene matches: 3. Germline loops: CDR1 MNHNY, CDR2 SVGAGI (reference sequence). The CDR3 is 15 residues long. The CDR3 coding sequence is TGTGCCAGCAGTTATGAGCGGGGATCCTACAATGAGCAGTTCTTC. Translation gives CASSYERGSYNEQFF.

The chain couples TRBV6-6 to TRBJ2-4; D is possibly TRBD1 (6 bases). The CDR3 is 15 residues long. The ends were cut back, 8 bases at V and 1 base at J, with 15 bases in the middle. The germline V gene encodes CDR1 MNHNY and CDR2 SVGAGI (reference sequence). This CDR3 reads CASRFMQGAKNIQYF. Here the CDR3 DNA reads TGTGCCAGCCGCTTCATGCAGGGGGCCAAAAACATTCAGTACTTC.

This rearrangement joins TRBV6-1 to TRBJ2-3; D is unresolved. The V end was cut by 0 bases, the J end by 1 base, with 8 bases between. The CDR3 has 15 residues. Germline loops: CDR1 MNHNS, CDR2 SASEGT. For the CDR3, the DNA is TGTGCCAGCAGTGAAGCCCCAGGCGGCACAGATACGCAGTATTTT. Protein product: CASSEAPGGTDTQYF.

DNA for the CDR3: TGCGCCAGCAGGGAGGCGGGGGAAGTCACAGATACGCAGTATTTT. Its translation is CASREAGEVTDTQYF. The chain is built from TRBV5-1 and TRBJ2-3; 7 bases agree with TRBD2. The CDR3 is 15 residues long. CDR1 and CDR2 (germline): SGHRS, YFSETQ. The trim removed 5 bases at V and 2 bases at J, leaving 8 bases unmatched.

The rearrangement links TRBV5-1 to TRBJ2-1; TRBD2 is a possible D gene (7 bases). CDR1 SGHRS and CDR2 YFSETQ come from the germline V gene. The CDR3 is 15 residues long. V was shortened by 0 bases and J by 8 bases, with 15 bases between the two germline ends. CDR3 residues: CASSLGWGGLDEQFF. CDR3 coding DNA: TGCGCCAGCAGCTTGGGATGGGGGGGCCTGGATGAGCAGTTCTTC.

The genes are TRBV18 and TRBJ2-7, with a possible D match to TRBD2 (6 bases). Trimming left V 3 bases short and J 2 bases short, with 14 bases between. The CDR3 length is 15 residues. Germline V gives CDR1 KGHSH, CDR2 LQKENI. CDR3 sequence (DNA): TGTGCCAGCTCACCGGGACTTACCTCCACCTACGAGCAGTACTTC. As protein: CASSPGLTSTYEQYF.

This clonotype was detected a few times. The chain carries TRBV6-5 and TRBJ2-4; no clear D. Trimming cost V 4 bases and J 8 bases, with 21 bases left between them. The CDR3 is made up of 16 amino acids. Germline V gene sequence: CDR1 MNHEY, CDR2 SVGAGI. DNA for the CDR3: TGTGCCAGCAGTTCCGACCCGGGTCTTTTGGGCCACATTCAGTACTTC. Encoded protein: CASSSDPGLLGHIQYF.

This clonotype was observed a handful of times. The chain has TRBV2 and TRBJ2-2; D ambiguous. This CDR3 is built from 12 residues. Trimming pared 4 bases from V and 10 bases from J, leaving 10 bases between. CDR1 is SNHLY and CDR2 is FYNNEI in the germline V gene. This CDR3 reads CASSARPPELFF. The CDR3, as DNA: TGTGCCAGCAGTGCCCGACCGCCGGAGCTGTTTTTT.

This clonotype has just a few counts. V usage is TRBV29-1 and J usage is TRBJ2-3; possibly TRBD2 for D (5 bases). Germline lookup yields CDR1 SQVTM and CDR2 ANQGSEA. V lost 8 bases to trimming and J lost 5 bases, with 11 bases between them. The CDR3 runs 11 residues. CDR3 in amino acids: CSPRSGDTQYF. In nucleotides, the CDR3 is TGCAGCCCCCGCAGCGGAGATACGCAGTATTTT.

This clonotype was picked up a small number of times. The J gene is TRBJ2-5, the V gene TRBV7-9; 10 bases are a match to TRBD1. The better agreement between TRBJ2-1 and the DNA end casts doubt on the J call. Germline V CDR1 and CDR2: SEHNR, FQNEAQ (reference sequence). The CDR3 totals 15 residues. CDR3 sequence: CASSPGTGDINEQFF. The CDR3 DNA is TGTGCCAGCAGCCCCGGGACAGGGGACATCAATGAGCAGTTCTTC.

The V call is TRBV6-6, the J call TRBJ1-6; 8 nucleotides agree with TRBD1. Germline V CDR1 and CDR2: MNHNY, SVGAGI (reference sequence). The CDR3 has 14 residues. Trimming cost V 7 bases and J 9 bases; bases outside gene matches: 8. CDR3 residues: CASTDPGGFSPLHF. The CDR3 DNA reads TGTGCCAGCACCGATCCAGGGGGCTTTTCACCCCTCCACTTT.

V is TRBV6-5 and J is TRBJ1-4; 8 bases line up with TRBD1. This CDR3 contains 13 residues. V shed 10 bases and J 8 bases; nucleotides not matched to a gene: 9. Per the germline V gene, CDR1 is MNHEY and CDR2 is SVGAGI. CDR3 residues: CATSPGQAEKLFF. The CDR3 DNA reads TGTGCCACCTCCCCGGGACAGGCGGAAAAACTGTTTTTT.

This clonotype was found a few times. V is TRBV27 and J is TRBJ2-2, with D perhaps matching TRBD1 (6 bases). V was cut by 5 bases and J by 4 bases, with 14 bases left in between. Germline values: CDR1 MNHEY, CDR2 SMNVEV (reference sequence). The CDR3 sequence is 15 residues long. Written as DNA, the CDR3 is TGTGCCAGCAGTCCCGCCGGACAGTCCACCGGGGAGCTGTTTTTT. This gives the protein CASSPAGQSTGELFF.

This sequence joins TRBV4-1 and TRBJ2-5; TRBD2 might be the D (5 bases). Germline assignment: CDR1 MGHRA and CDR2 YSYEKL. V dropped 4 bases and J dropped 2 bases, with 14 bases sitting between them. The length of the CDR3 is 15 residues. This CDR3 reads CASSPSRALQETQYF. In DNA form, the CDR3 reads TGCGCCAGCAGCCCCTCGAGGGCGCTTCAAGAGACCCAGTACTTC.

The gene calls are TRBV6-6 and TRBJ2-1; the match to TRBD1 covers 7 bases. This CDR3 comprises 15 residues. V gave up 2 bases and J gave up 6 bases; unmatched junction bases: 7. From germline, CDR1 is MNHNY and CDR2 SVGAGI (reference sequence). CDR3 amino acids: CASSYVGGGPNEQFF. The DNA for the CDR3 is TGTGCCAGCAGTTACGTAGGGGGCGGACCCAATGAGCAGTTCTTC.

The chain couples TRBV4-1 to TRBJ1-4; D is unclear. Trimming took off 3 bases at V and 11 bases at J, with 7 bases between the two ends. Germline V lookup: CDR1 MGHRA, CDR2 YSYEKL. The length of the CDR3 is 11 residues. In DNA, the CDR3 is TGCGCCAGCAGCCAGACTGACAAACTGTTTTTT. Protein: CASSQTDKLFF.